These 19 T cell receptor beta chains share one sample of origin, sequenced in a study of cytomegalovirus exposure and HLA in healthy donors. Primers for the PCR totalled 60 Vbeta and 13 Jbeta. The method was immunoSEQ multiplex PCR; TCRdb's version includes in-frame clones alone and lacks a portion of them. Of 55,000 to 70,000 clones in the sample, around 78% were seen once. The sample consisted of PBMCs. The receptors here all came from a man aged 18 to 30 in good health and CMV-seropositive.

V and J are TRBV19 and TRBJ2-1; TRBD1 matches 7 bases. CDR1 is LNHDA, CDR2 SQIVND, per germline (reference sequence). Unmatched junction bases numbered 7, after V lost 9 bases and J lost 5 bases. This CDR3 comprises 13 residues. The CDR3 reads CASRDRADNEQFF. DNA for the CDR3: TGTGCCAGCCGAGACAGGGCGGACAATGAGCAGTTCTTC.

The V call is TRBV7-9, the J call TRBJ2-1; no clear D. CDR1 and CDR2 (germline): SEHNR, FQNEAQ (reference sequence). The CDR3 is 14 residues long. Trimming removed 3 bases from V and 3 bases from J, with 9 bases in between. The CDR3: CASSFLQIYNEQFF. As DNA, the CDR3 is TGTGCCAGCAGCTTTTTACAGATCTACAATGAGCAGTTCTTC.

The chain has TRBV6-6 and TRBJ1-6; D unresolved. Germline CDR1 is MNHNY and CDR2 is SVGAGI (reference sequence). The CDR3 sequence is 13 residues long. Trimming cost V 7 bases and J 5 bases, with 9 bases left between them. The CDR3 sequence is CASTNENNSPLHF. CDR3 bases: TGTGCCAGCACCAACGAGAATAATTCACCCCTCCACTTT.

V is TRBV2 and J is TRBJ1-2; TRBD1 might be the D (5 bases). CDR1 is SNHLY, CDR2 FYNNEI, per germline. The CDR3 runs to 12 residues. Trimming took 11 bases from V and 4 from J, leaving 14 bases between them. Here the CDR3 DNA reads TGTGCCGGACTCAGGGAGGGCTATGGCTACACCTTC. Protein product: CAGLREGYGYTF.

This sequence joins TRBV5-6 and TRBJ2-1; 9 nucleotides agree with TRBD2. The germline V gene has CDR1 SGHDT and CDR2 YYEEEE. The CDR3 has 16 amino acids. Trimming removed 4 bases from V and 2 bases from J; junction bases left unmatched: 7. This CDR3 reads CASSRTSGLTYNEQFF. In nucleotides, the CDR3 is TGTGCCAGCAGCCGAACTAGCGGGCTTACCTACAATGAGCAGTTCTTC.

As to this clone: The sample holds other DNA sequences that translate to the same CDR3. The chain joins TRBV5-6 to TRBJ2-7; D is undetermined. There are 11 residues in the CDR3. Trimming took off 3 bases at V and 3 bases at J, with 4 bases between the two ends. Germline CDR1 SGHDT, CDR2 YYEEEE. CDR3 sequence: CASSSYYEQYF. CDR3 sequence (DNA): TGTGCCAGCAGCTCTTACTACGAGCAGTACTTC.

This clone was detected only a few times. J is TRBJ2-7 and V is TRBV4-2, with D possibly TRBD1 on 5 matching bases. CDR1 is LGHNA, CDR2 YNFKEQ, per germline. V was shortened by 0 bases and J by 6 bases, with 9 bases between the two germline ends. The CDR3 covers 13 residues. The CDR3 spells CASSQELQGEQYF. CDR3 coding DNA: TGTGCCAGCAGCCAAGAGTTGCAGGGCGAGCAGTACTTC.

This clone turned up a few times. V is TRBV11-3 and J is TRBJ1-1, with D unclear. V was clipped by 4 bases and J by 2 bases, with 8 bases between them. Germline V gene data show CDR1 as SGHNT and CDR2 as YENEEA. CDR3 length: 13 amino acids. The CDR3 DNA sequence: TGTGCCAGCAGCTCAGGATTTAACACTGAAGCTTTCTTT. This codes for CASSSGFNTEAFF.

The chain recombines TRBV6-5 with TRBJ2-2; 8 bases map to TRBD1. This CDR3 has 15 amino acids. Losses at the gene ends were 2 bases for V and 4 bases for J; bases not matched to a gene: 3. From germline, CDR1 is MNHEY and CDR2 SVGAGI. The CDR3 sequence: CASSYAQGVTGELFF. The CDR3, as DNA: TGTGCCAGCAGTTACGCACAGGGGGTCACCGGGGAGCTGTTTTTT.

The genes are TRBV4-1 and TRBJ1-2; tentatively, D is TRBD1 (6 bases). V was trimmed by 0 bases and J by 3 bases, leaving 14 bases between them. Germline loops: CDR1 MGHRA, CDR2 YSYEKL. The CDR3 has 16 residues. The chain's CDR3 is CASSQDTSTGHYGYTF. The CDR3 DNA reads as TGCGCCAGCAGCCAAGATACATCGACAGGTCACTATGGCTACACCTTC.

In regard to this clone: This specimen includes other DNA sequences encoding the same CDR3. The V and J genes are TRBV10-2 and TRBJ1-5; no clear D. V shed 4 bases and J shed 2 bases, with 9 bases lying between them. Germline V gene sequence: CDR1 WSHSY, CDR2 SAAADI. The CDR3 extends over 14 amino acids. The CDR3, as DNA: TGCGCCAGCAGTGCAGGAATTGGCAATCAGCCCCAGCATTTT. Translating gives CASSAGIGNQPQHF.

The chain couples TRBV29-1 to TRBJ2-3; TRBD2 matches 11 bases. This CDR3 spans 15 amino acids. Germline-derived CDR1 and CDR2 are SQVTM and ANQGSEA. V lost 8 bases and J lost 4; bases outside the gene matches: 11. CDR3 residues: CSPRVAGGPPDTQYF. CDR3 DNA: TGCAGCCCCAGGGTAGCGGGGGGGCCTCCAGATACGCAGTATTTT.

The chain combines TRBV6-5 with TRBJ1-2; no clear D. Germline values: CDR1 MNHEY, CDR2 SVGAGI. This CDR3 has 12 amino acids. V lost 2 bases to trimming and J lost 10 bases, with 11 bases between them. The CDR3 loop is CASSYAKGAYTF. The DNA for the CDR3 is TGTGCCAGCAGTTACGCCAAGGGAGCCTACACCTTC.

The chain employs TRBV4-2 and TRBJ2-3; 12 bases are a match to TRBD2. There are 16 residues in the CDR3. Looked up from germline, CDR1 is LGHNA and CDR2 is YNFKEQ. V lost 4 bases to trimming and J lost 4 bases; unmatched junction nucleotides: 6. The CDR3 here is CASSPLAGGLADTQYF. CDR3 coding DNA: TGTGCCAGCAGCCCTCTAGCGGGGGGGCTCGCAGATACGCAGTATTTT.

This chain connects TRBV9 to TRBJ2-2; tentative D call: TRBD1 (6 bases). V lost 4 bases, J lost 8 bases, and 15 bases lay in between. CDR3 size: 14 residues. The germline V gene has CDR1 SGDLS and CDR2 YYNGEE. CDR3 DNA sequence: TGTGCCAGCAGCAGAGGGGGTACCGAGGGGGAGCTGTTTTTT. Its protein product is CASSRGGTEGELFF.

CDR3 region: CSVVGRQANTEAFF. DNA for the CDR3: TGCAGCGTTGTGGGCAGACAGGCGAACACTGAAGCTTTCTTT. This chain links TRBV29-1 with TRBJ1-1; possibly TRBD1 for D (6 bases). The CDR3 sequence is 14 residues long. CDR1 and CDR2 (germline): SQVTM, ANQGSEA. Trimming stripped 4 bases from V and 1 base from J, with 13 bases between.

This clone was detected once. The chain has TRBV5-8 and TRBJ1-1; 9 bases agree with TRBD1. In germline, CDR1 is SGHTS, CDR2 YDEGEE. V dropped 1 base and J dropped 2; count of bases not matched to a gene: 6. This CDR3 contains 16 residues. CDR3: CASSLTGGAENTEAFF. The DNA of the CDR3 is TGTGCCAGCAGCTTGACAGGGGGCGCAGAAAACACTGAAGCTTTCTTT.

The chain couples TRBV6-5 to TRBJ2-1; a weak D match, TRBD1 (5 bases). V was clipped by 5 bases and J by 3 bases, with 14 bases between them. This CDR3 comprises 15 residues. Germline assignment: CDR1 MNHEY and CDR2 SVGAGI. CDR3: CASSPGGADYNEQFF. The CDR3 nucleotides are TGTGCCAGCAGTCCCGGTGGGGCGGACTACAATGAGCAGTTCTTC.

This clone was observed a single time. Here the CDR3 reads CSVSDRGGEKLFF. The CDR3 DNA reads as TGCAGCGTATCTGACAGGGGAGGCGAAAAACTGTTTTTT. The chain links TRBV29-1 to TRBJ1-4; 8 bases are shared with TRBD1. The germline gives CDR1 SQVTM, CDR2 ANQGSEA. The V and J ends lost 6 bases and 8 bases, in that order; junction bases with no gene match: 8. This CDR3 has 13 residues.